The 29 T cell receptor beta chains presented below share a single source sample, sequenced in a study of control samples from healthy donors and cancer patients. The data were produced by immunoSEQ multiplex PCR, yet TCRdb's version contains in-frame clones alone and is incomplete. The profile shows 100,000 to 150,000 clones, roughly 88% of them singletons. The material sequenced was blood. These receptors were obtained from a man between 50 and 59 years old in good health.

This rearrangement joins TRBV2 to TRBJ1-3; 8 positions agree with TRBD1. The germline V gene has CDR1 SNHLY and CDR2 FYNNEI. Trimming removed 5 bases from V and 4 bases from J; junction bases left unmatched: 4. CDR3 size: 14 residues. The CDR3 is CASSPGTGGNTIYF. As DNA, the CDR3 is TGTGCCAGCAGTCCCGGGACAGGAGGAAACACCATATATTTT.

The rearrangement joins TRBV30 to TRBJ2-4, with D possibly being TRBD1 (5 bases). V lost 5 bases, J lost 8 bases, and 13 bases lay in between. Germline V gene lookup returns CDR1 GTSNPN and CDR2 SVGIG (reference sequence). The CDR3 is made up of 12 amino acids. The CDR3 DNA reads as TGTGCCTGGCAGGGTCTTGAGGACATTCAGTACTTC. Its protein is CAWQGLEDIQYF.

The chain joins TRBV3-1 (or the pseudogene TRBV3-2) to TRBJ2-1, with TRBD2 identical over 10 bases. The CDR3 has 15 amino acids. Germline CDR1 reads LGHDT; CDR2 reads YNNKEL (reference sequence). V lost 5 bases and J lost 4; bases outside the gene matches: 5. As DNA, the CDR3 is TGTGCCAGCAGCACGTGGACTAGCGGATACAATGAGCAGTTCTTC. Translation gives CASSTWTSGYNEQFF.

The genes are TRBV28 and TRBJ1-2, with TRBD1 matching 9 bases. CDR1 MDHEN and CDR2 SYDVKM come from the germline V gene. The CDR3 runs to 16 residues. V shed 10 bases and J 8 bases; nucleotides not matched to a gene: 20. The CDR3 region has the DNA TGTGCCACCATGTCCGGGACAGGGACCTCACGCGCCGGCTACACCTTC. The encoded protein is CATMSGTGTSRAGYTF.

This clone has only one observation. V gene TRBV2 combines with J gene TRBJ2-1; 10 bases are shared with TRBD1. CDR1 SNHLY and CDR2 FYNNEI come from the germline V gene. The CDR3 extends over 15 amino acids. V lost 7 bases, J lost 4 bases, and 7 bases stayed unmatched. DNA of the CDR3: TGTGCCAGCAAACGACAGGGGGCCTCATACAATGAGCAGTTCTTC. Protein product: CASKRQGASYNEQFF.

The chain is built from TRBV7-2 and TRBJ2-2; 8 bases map to TRBD2. The CDR3 is 16 residues long. Trimming took 2 bases from V and 7 from J; bases not matched to a gene: 9. CDR1 SGHTA and CDR2 FQGNSA come from the germline V gene. CDR3 sequence reads: CASSLMSGGGVGELFF. The CDR3 region has the DNA TGTGCCAGCAGCTTAATGTCCGGGGGGGGAGTCGGGGAGCTGTTTTTT. The full variable domain, with the rest looked up from reference TRBV7-2 and TRBJ2-2, is GAGVSQSPSNKVTEKGKDVELRCDPISGHTALYWYRQSLGQGLEFLIYFQGNSAPDKSGLPSDRFSAERTGGSVSTLTIQRTQQEDSAVYLCASSLMSGGGVGELFFGEGSRLTVL.

The V gene is TRBV5-4, the J gene TRBJ2-2, with 9 nucleotides matching TRBD2. Germline assignment: CDR1 SGHNT and CDR2 YYREEE (reference sequence). The CDR3 runs to 16 residues. The J segment lost 3 bases and the V segment lost 0 bases, leaving 3 bases of the junction unmatched. The CDR3 protein is CASSLDAGGYTGELFF. CDR3 nucleotide sequence: TGTGCCAGCAGCTTGGACGCGGGGGGGTACACCGGGGAGCTGTTTTTT.

The rearrangement uses TRBV9 and TRBJ1-3; 7 positions agree with TRBD1. The germline V gene encodes CDR1 SGDLS and CDR2 YYNGEE. This CDR3 region has 13 residues. The J segment lost 7 bases and the V segment lost 2 bases, leaving 3 bases of the junction unmatched. CDR3 DNA: TGTGCCAGCAGCGTGGGACAGAAGAACACCATATATTTT. Its translation is CASSVGQKNTIYF.

The chain uses TRBV29-1 and TRBJ1-1, with a tentative D call TRBD1 (5 bases). Germline V lookup: CDR1 SQVTM, CDR2 ANQGSEA. Trimming removed 6 bases from V and 2 bases from J, with 16 bases in between. The CDR3 consists of 14 residues. The CDR3 loop reads CSVTQGSQNTEAFF. For the CDR3, the DNA is TGCAGCGTAACGCAGGGATCTCAAAACACTGAAGCTTTCTTT. Filled out from reference TRBV29-1 and TRBJ1-1, the complete variable domain reads SAVISQKPSRDICQRGTSLTIQCQVDSQVTMMFWYRQQPGQSLTLIATANQGSEATYESGFVIDKFPISRPNLTFSTLTVSNMSPEDSSIYLCSVTQGSQNTEAFFGQGTRLTVV.

The chain's CDR3 is CASSLVGQDFGYTF. CDR3 DNA sequence: TGCGCCAGCAGCTTGGTGGGACAGGATTTTGGCTACACCTTC. V usage is TRBV5-1 and J usage is TRBJ1-2; TRBD1 matches at 8 bases. Losses at the gene ends were 0 bases for V and 7 bases for J; bases not matched to a gene: 5. This CDR3 has 14 amino acids. CDR1 is SGHRS, CDR2 YFSETQ, per germline. The whole variable domain, filled in from reference TRBV5-1 and TRBJ1-2, reads KAGVTQTPRYLIKTRGQQVTLSCSPISGHRSVSWYQQTPGQGLQFLFEYFSETQRNKGNFPGRFSGRQFSNSRSEMNVSTLELGDSALYLCASSLVGQDFGYTFGSGTRLTVV.

This clone was found once. V gene TRBV6-5 combines with J gene TRBJ2-7, with D possibly TRBD2 on 6 matching bases. This CDR3 comprises 13 residues. Trimming left V 8 bases short and J 7 bases short, with 18 bases between. Germline loops: CDR1 MNHEY, CDR2 SVGAGI. CDR3 bases: TGTGCCAGCGGGCCACGGCGGGGCTGGGAGCAGTACTTC. This translates into CASGPRRGWEQYF.

This clone was detected once. V usage is TRBV19 and J usage is TRBJ2-7; D possibly corresponds to TRBD2 (5 bases). V lost 2 bases, J lost 3 bases, and 11 bases lay in between. Germline-derived CDR1 and CDR2 are LNHDA and SQIVND (reference sequence). The CDR3 covers 14 residues. The CDR3 sequence is CASSIMDGNYEQYF. In DNA form, the CDR3 reads TGTGCCAGTAGTATAATGGACGGGAACTACGAGCAGTACTTC.

This sequence joins TRBV2 and TRBJ2-4; D could derive from TRBD1 or TRBD2 (5 bases each). Germline-derived CDR1 and CDR2 are SNHLY and FYNNEI. Trimming pared 3 bases from V and 1 base from J, leaving 10 bases between. CDR3 length: 15 amino acids. Here the CDR3 reads CASSDKGPAKNIQYF. CDR3 nucleotides: TGTGCCAGCAGTGATAAGGGACCGGCCAAAAACATTCAGTACTTC.

The chain uses TRBV30 and TRBJ1-2; 9 bases align to TRBD1. CDR1 is GTSNPN and CDR2 is SVGIG in the germline V gene (reference sequence). The ends lost 3 bases at V and 4 bases at J; junction bases unmatched: 12. The CDR3 loop spans 16 amino acids. Written as DNA, the CDR3 is TGTGCCTGGAGCACAAGACTCTGGGACAGGGCCTATGGCTACACCTTC. As protein: CAWSTRLWDRAYGYTF.

The rearrangement uses TRBV28 and TRBJ2-1; 11 bases align to TRBD2. The CDR3 extends over 16 amino acids. The germline CDR1 and CDR2 sequences are MDHEN and SYDVKM. V was clipped by 2 bases and J by 6 bases; unmatched bases: 6. The CDR3 nucleotides are TGTGCCAGCAGTTTAGTGGGACTAGCGGTAGCCAATGAGCAGTTCTTC. This codes for CASSLVGLAVANEQFF.

The rearrangement uses TRBV7-7 and TRBJ2-2; 9 bases map to TRBD1. This CDR3 region has 15 residues. The J segment lost 7 bases and the V segment lost 3 bases, leaving 6 bases of the junction unmatched. Germline V CDR1 and CDR2: SSHAT, FNYEAQ (reference sequence). The CDR3: CASSFTGGNGGELFF. CDR3 coding DNA: TGTGCCAGCAGCTTTACAGGGGGCAACGGCGGGGAGCTGTTTTTT.

This chain links TRBV6-5 with TRBJ2-1, with D unresolved. Germline CDR1 is MNHEY and CDR2 is SVGAGI. The CDR3 consists of 15 residues. V was cut by 4 bases and J by 2 bases, with 12 bases left in between. CDR3 coding DNA: TGTGCCAGCAGTTCTCGGGTCAACACCTACAATGAGCAGTTCTTC. It translates to CASSSRVNTYNEQFF.

The rearrangement joins TRBV6-5 to TRBJ2-3; 7 nucleotides align to TRBD1. V lost 2 bases to trimming and J lost 1 base; unmatched junction nucleotides: 0. This CDR3 comprises 14 residues. CDR1 is MNHEY and CDR2 is SVGAGI in the germline V gene. CDR3 in amino acids: CASSYGQGTDTQYF. The CDR3 DNA follows: TGTGCCAGCAGTTACGGACAGGGCACAGATACGCAGTATTTT.

The chain has TRBV27 and TRBJ2-3; D unclear. V gave up 6 bases and J gave up 2 bases, with 9 bases separating them. The CDR3 length is 13 residues. The germline V gene has CDR1 MNHEY and CDR2 SMNVEV (reference sequence). DNA of the CDR3: TGTGCCAGCAGCGAACATTTCACAGATACGCAGTATTTT. This codes for CASSEHFTDTQYF.

V usage is TRBV6-5 and J usage is TRBJ2-7; D perhaps matches TRBD1 (5 bases). The CDR3 spans 11 residues. Germline-derived CDR1 and CDR2 are MNHEY and SVGAGI. Trimming pared 6 bases from V and 2 bases from J, leaving 5 bases between. Here the CDR3 DNA reads TGTGCCAGCAGGGGGCCCTACGAGCAGTACTTC. It codes for CASRGPYEQYF.

This chain links TRBV28 with TRBJ1-4; D ambiguous. This CDR3 region has 14 residues. V lost 3 bases and J lost 12, with 17 bases in between. The germline V gene encodes CDR1 MDHEN and CDR2 SYDVKM. The CDR3 DNA reads as TGTGCCAGCAGTTTTAGTTTTACAGTTTTTGAACTGTTTTTT. This gives the protein CASSFSFTVFELFF. The whole variable domain, remainder taken from reference TRBV28 and TRBJ1-4, is DVKVTQSSRYLVKRTGEKVFLECVQDMDHENMFWYRQDPGLGLRLIYFSYDVKMKEKGDIPEGYSVSREKKERFSLILESASTNQTSMYLCASSFSFTVFELFFGSGTQLSVL.

The genes are TRBV4-2 and TRBJ1-4; D not resolved. Germline CDR1 reads LGHNA; CDR2 reads YNFKEQ. The CDR3 runs to 15 residues. Between the trimmed V and J ends, which lost 4 bases and 2 bases, there was a span of 11 bases. The CDR3 sequence is CASSPRSGTNEKLFF. The DNA of the CDR3 is TGTGCCAGCAGCCCTCGGAGCGGGACTAATGAAAAACTGTTTTTT.

On this clone itself: Other DNA sequences in the same sample also yield this CDR3. This chain connects TRBV6-5 to TRBJ1-1, with 8 nucleotides matching TRBD1. The V gene's germline CDR1 is MNHEY and CDR2 SVGAGI. V lost 3 bases, J lost 4 bases, and 4 bases stayed unmatched. The CDR3 is 14 residues long. CDR3 nucleotides: TGTGCCAGCAGTTATTCACAGGGGGGCACTGAAGCTTTCTTT. Translation gives CASSYSQGGTEAFF.

This chain uses TRBV30 with TRBJ2-5, with TRBD2 as a possible D gene (6 bases). The germline V gene has CDR1 GTSNPN and CDR2 SVGIG (reference sequence). CDR3 size: 13 residues. V was trimmed by 0 bases and J by 5 bases, leaving 10 bases between them. CDR3 amino acids: CAWSVETRETQYF. The CDR3 bases are TGTGCCTGGAGTGTCGAGACTAGGGAGACCCAGTACTTC.

The chain is built from TRBV10-2 and TRBJ1-5; no firm D call. The V end was cut by 4 bases, the J end by 6 bases, with 13 bases between. The germline V gene has CDR1 WSHSY and CDR2 SAAADI. This CDR3 region has 14 residues. Here the CDR3 DNA reads TGCGCCAGCAGTGCCACAGATTTAGGTCAGCCCCAGCATTTT. It translates to CASSATDLGQPQHF.

The genes are TRBV30 and TRBJ2-5, with D perhaps being TRBD1 or TRBD2 (6 bases each). V was trimmed by 0 bases and J by 7 bases, leaving 12 bases between them. The CDR3 totals 13 residues. The germline gives CDR1 GTSNPN, CDR2 SVGIG (reference sequence). CDR3 bases: TGTGCCTGGAGTGTAGGGGGGTCGGGGACCCAGTACTTC. The encoded protein is CAWSVGGSGTQYF.

The chain carries TRBV2 and TRBJ2-5; D is uncertain. The CDR3 covers 13 residues. The V gene's germline CDR1 is SNHLY and CDR2 FYNNEI. V lost 7 bases, J lost 3 bases, and 12 bases lay in between. The CDR3 sequence: CASIFLTKETQYF. In DNA, the CDR3 is TGTGCCAGCATCTTCCTAACCAAAGAGACCCAGTACTTC.

Only a few counts were recorded for this clone. The DNA of the CDR3 is TGTGCCAGCAGTTATAGAGGACAGGGGAACACCGGGGAGCTGTTTTTT. Translating gives CASSYRGQGNTGELFF. The chain links TRBV6-6 to TRBJ2-2; 8 nucleotides agree with TRBD1. The CDR3 is 16 residues long. Trimming at V came to 3 bases and at J to 1 base, leaving 4 bases not matched to a gene. Germline values: CDR1 MNHNY, CDR2 SVGAGI (reference sequence).

For the CDR3, the DNA is TGTGCCAGCAGCCAAGCAGGAGGGGCGGGCTATGGCTACACCTTC. It specifies CASSQAGGAGYGYTF. The J gene is TRBJ1-2, the V gene TRBV3-1 (or the pseudogene TRBV3-2), with D maybe TRBD1 (5 bases). The length of the CDR3 is 15 residues. Looked up from germline, CDR1 is LGHDT and CDR2 is YNNKEL (reference sequence). V gave up 1 base and J gave up 4 bases, with 13 bases separating them.